A single TCR beta chain is shown here with its context. The data are from a study of patients and donors after allogeneic stem cell transplantation. CDR1 LGHNA and CDR2 YSLEER come from the germline V gene. The CDR3 contains 15 residues. V gave up 1 base and J gave up 1 base, with 10 bases separating them. MiXCR, applied by TCRdb to the RT-PCR reads, yields one record per CDR3 protein. The sample has 200,000 to 250,000 distinct CDR3 sequences, 11% to 15% seen once. Specimen: blood, either unsorted or a sorted T cell fraction (not recorded which). The source is a human donor who was either an allogeneic HSCT recipient or a stem cell or donor lymphocyte infusion donor (not recorded which). It is not recorded whose cells these are; they may come from a transplant donor. The V call is TRBV4-3, the J call TRBJ1-2; no firm D call. The CDR3 is CASSQGQTNNYGYTF. As DNA, the CDR3 is TGCGCCAGCAGCCAAGGGCAGACGAATAACTATGGCTACACCTTC.